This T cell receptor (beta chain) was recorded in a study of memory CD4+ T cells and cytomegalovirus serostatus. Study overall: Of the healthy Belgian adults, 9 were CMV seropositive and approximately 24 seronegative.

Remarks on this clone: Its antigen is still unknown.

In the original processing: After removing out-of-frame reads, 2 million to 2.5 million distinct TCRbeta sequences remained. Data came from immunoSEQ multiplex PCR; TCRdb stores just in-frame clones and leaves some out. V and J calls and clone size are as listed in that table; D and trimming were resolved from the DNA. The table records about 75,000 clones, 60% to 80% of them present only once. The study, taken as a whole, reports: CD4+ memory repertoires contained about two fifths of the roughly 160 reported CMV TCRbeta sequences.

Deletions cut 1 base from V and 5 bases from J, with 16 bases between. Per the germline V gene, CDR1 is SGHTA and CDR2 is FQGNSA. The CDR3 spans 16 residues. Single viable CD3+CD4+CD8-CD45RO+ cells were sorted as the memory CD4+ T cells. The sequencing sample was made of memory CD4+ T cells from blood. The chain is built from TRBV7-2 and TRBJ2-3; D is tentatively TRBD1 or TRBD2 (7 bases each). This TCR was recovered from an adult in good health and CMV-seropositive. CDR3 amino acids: CASSLETGRDGDTQYF. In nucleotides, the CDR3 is TGTGCCAGCAGCTTAGAGACAGGGAGGGATGGAGATACGCAGTATTTT. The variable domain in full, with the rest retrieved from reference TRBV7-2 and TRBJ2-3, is GAGVSQSPSNKVTEKGKDVELRCDPISGHTALYWYRQSLGQGLEFLIYFQGNSAPDKSGLPSDRFSAERTGGSVSTLTIQRTQQEDSAVYLCASSLETGRDGDTQYFGPGTRLTVL.